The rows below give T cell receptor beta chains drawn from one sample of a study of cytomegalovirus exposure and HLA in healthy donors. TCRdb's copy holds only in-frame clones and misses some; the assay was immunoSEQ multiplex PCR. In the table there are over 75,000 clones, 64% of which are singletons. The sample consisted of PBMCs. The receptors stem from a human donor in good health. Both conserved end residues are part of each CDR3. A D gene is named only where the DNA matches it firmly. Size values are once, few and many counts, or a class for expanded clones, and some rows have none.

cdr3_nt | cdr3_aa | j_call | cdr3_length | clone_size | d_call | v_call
TGTGCCAGCAGCGTCTTCAAGGGGGCGGTAGATCAGCCCCAGCATTTT | CASSVFKGAVDQPQHF | TRBJ1-5 | 16 | NA | TRBD1 | TRBV9
TGTGCCAGTAGTATAGAGACAGGGGACGAGCAGTACTTC | CASSIETGDEQYF | TRBJ2-7 | 13 | NA | TRBD1 | TRBV19
TGCGCCAGCAGCCAAGAGGGTAGTGCGGGCCCTGGGGCCAACGTCCTGACTTTC | CASSQEGSAGPGANVLTF | TRBJ2-6 | 18 | NA | NA | TRBV4-3
TGTGCCAGCAGCCCAGGGCTTACTGGAAACACCATATATTTT | CASSPGLTGNTIYF | TRBJ1-3 | 14 | NA | NA | TRBV7-2
TGTGCCTGGAGTGGGAAAGACACGAGAAATGAGCAGTACTTC | CAWSGKDTRNEQYF | TRBJ2-7 | 14 | NA | NA | TRBV30
TGTGCCAGCAGGGGAGGGACAGGGGGTTTGCCCCAGCATTTT | CASRGGTGGLPQHF | TRBJ1-5 | 14 | NA | TRBD1 | TRBV2
TGTGCCAGCTCACCACGGACAGGGGGCTATGAAAAACTGTTTTTT | CASSPRTGGYEKLFF | TRBJ1-4 | 15 | few | TRBD1 | TRBV18
TGTGCCAGCAGCTTACGGACAGGGAGCTACGAGCAGTACTTC | CASSLRTGSYEQYF | TRBJ2-7 | 14 | NA | TRBD1 | TRBV7-2
TGTGCCAGCAGTGACTCGTCAGTTGACACTGAAGCTTTCTTT | CASSDSSVDTEAFF | TRBJ1-1 | 14 | few | NA | TRBV6-4
TGCGCCAGCAGCCGCATGTATGGACAGGGGGACAATGAGCAGTTCTTC | CASSRMYGQGDNEQFF | TRBJ2-1 | 16 | once | TRBD1 | TRBV4-3
TGCGCCAGCAGTCAGTACGGCTCCTACGAGCAGTACTTC | CASSQYGSYEQYF | TRBJ2-7 | 13 | NA | NA | TRBV23-1
TGTGCCAGCAGCTTGGAGGGGACAGGGACCTACGAGCAGTACTTC | CASSLEGTGTYEQYF | TRBJ2-7 | 15 | NA | TRBD1 | TRBV5-4
TGTGCCAGCAGCTCCCGGACAGGGCCCAGCTCTGGGGCCAACGTCCTGACTTTC | CASSSRTGPSSGANVLTF | TRBJ2-6 | 18 | NA | TRBD1 | TRBV7-3
TGTGCCAGCAGCCCCACAGGGGGCGCATACACTGAAGCTTTCTTT | CASSPTGGAYTEAFF | TRBJ1-1 | 15 | NA | TRBD1 | TRBV9
TGTGCCAGCAGCCAAGGGGGGGGTAACTATGGCTACACCTTC | CASSQGGGNYGYTF | TRBJ1-2 | 14 | NA | NA | TRBV6-1
TGTGCCAGGGCACAGGGGTATAGCAATCAGCCCCAGCATTTT | CARAQGYSNQPQHF | TRBJ1-5 | 14 | few | TRBD1 | TRBV7-4
TGTGCCAGCAATCTAGCGGGTGACTACAATGAGCAGTTCTTC | CASNLAGDYNEQFF | TRBJ2-1 | 14 | NA | TRBD2 | TRBV6-6
TGTGCCAGCAGCCCGAGGGGGACACGGGGCGCAGGCTATGGCTACACCTTC | CASSPRGTRGAGYGYTF | TRBJ1-2 | 17 | NA | NA | TRBV27
TGTGCCACCAGCCCTAGTCGGGGACAGGCCTCTTACGAGCAGTACTTC | CATSPSRGQASYEQYF | TRBJ2-7 | 16 | NA | TRBD1 | TRBV15
TGTGCCAGCAGCTTATCTGGTGTCTTGAGCTCCTATAATTCACCCCTCCACTTT | CASSLSGVLSSYNSPLHF | TRBJ1-6 | 18 | NA | NA | TRBV7-8
TGTGCCAGCAATTACAGGCAGGGATGGAATTCACCCCTCCACTTT | CASNYRQGWNSPLHF | TRBJ1-6 | 15 | few | NA | TRBV6-5
TGTGCCACCAGCATTCAGGGGGCGACCCAGTACTTC | CATSIQGATQYF | TRBJ2-5 | 12 | NA | TRBD1 | TRBV15
TGTGCCAGCAGCTTCCCCCCCCGGCTTAGCGGGGGACATACGCAGTATTTT | CASSFPPRLSGGHTQYF | TRBJ2-3 | 17 | NA | TRBD2 | TRBV9
TGTGCCAGCAGCGTAGATTCGTCGGGCAGGGTTGTTAATGAAAAACTGTTTTTT | CASSVDSSGRVVNEKLFF | TRBJ1-4 | 18 | few | NA | TRBV9
TGTGCCAGCAGCCATTTCACTAGCGGGGCGTACGAGCAGTACTTC | CASSHFTSGAYEQYF | TRBJ2-7 | 15 | NA | TRBD2 | TRBV7-2
TGTGCCAGCAGTTTATATCTCATCAGGGGCGGCGAGCAGTACTTC | CASSLYLIRGGEQYF | TRBJ2-7 | 15 | NA | NA | TRBV28
TGTGCCAGTTCTTGGGGACAGGGGGGAAAAGCTTTCTTT | CASSWGQGGKAFF | TRBJ1-1 | 13 | few | TRBD1 | TRBV19
TGTGCCAGCAGCTTAGGGTCCGGTATCACAGATACGCAGTATTTT | CASSLGSGITDTQYF | TRBJ2-3 | 15 | NA | NA | TRBV7-7
TGTGCCAGTTCTGTCACAGATACGCAGTATTTT | CASSVTDTQYF | TRBJ2-3 | 11 | NA | NA | TRBV11-2
TGTGCCAGCAGTGAACAGGGACAGGCCTACGAGCAGTACTTC | CASSEQGQAYEQYF | TRBJ2-7 | 14 | once | TRBD1 | TRBV6-1
TGTGCCAGCAGTCCAAGCGGGGGGGCGGGCAATGAGCAGTTCTTC | CASSPSGGAGNEQFF | TRBJ2-1 | 15 | NA | TRBD2 | TRBV7-3
TGTGCCAGCAGCACACCGCACTCGGAGGGGGGGATGACTGAAGCTTTCTTT | CASSTPHSEGGMTEAFF | TRBJ1-1 | 17 | once | NA | TRBV7-3
TGTGCCAGCTCACCACGGGTGCAGGGGGCCCCGAACACCGGGGAGCTGTTTTTT | CASSPRVQGAPNTGELFF | TRBJ2-2 | 18 | NA | TRBD1 | TRBV18
TGTGCCAGCAGCACTCACCTGAACACTGAAGCTTTCTTT | CASSTHLNTEAFF | TRBJ1-1 | 13 | once | NA | TRBV6-1
TGTGCCAGCAGCGTATTAGCAGGGGCTGAGCAGTTCTTC | CASSVLAGAEQFF | TRBJ2-1 | 13 | NA | NA | TRBV9
TGTGCCAGCAGGAGGGGGATGGGAAACACCATATATTTT | CASRRGMGNTIYF | TRBJ1-3 | 13 | NA | NA | TRBV2
TGTGCCAGCAGCTTATTGGCCCCCTCAAACAGGGGCGTCCTACACGAGCAGTACTTC | CASSLLAPSNRGVLHEQYF | TRBJ2-7 | 19 | once | TRBD1 | TRBV7-3
TGTGCCAGCAGCTTGGTGGGCAGGGGGCCTCAGCCCCAGCATTTT | CASSLVGRGPQPQHF | TRBJ1-5 | 15 | NA | TRBD1 | TRBV5-6
TGTGCCAGCAGCTTAAAAGGGGGAGACATTCAGTACTTC | CASSLKGGDIQYF | TRBJ2-4 | 13 | NA | NA | TRBV7-3
TGTGCTAGCAGCTTGGCCAGGGGGAACGAGCAGTACTTC | CASSLARGNEQYF | TRBJ2-7 | 13 | few | TRBD1 | TRBV7-7
TGTGCCAGCAGCTTGGGGGGGCACTCCTACGAGCAGTACTTC | CASSLGGHSYEQYF | TRBJ2-7 | 14 | NA | NA | TRBV5-4
TGCGCCAGCAGCCCCCGGACTAGCGGGGCGTACGCGGAGACCCAGTACTTC | CASSPRTSGAYAETQYF | TRBJ2-5 | 17 | NA | TRBD2 | TRBV5-1
TGCAGCGTGGGACAGAGGAATCAGCCCCAGCATTTT | CSVGQRNQPQHF | TRBJ1-5 | 12 | NA | TRBD1 | TRBV29-1
TGTGCCAGCAGCTTATACTCGGGACAGGTTCTTTCACCCCTCCACTTT | CASSLYSGQVLSPLHF | TRBJ1-6 | 16 | NA | TRBD1 | TRBV7-9
TGCGCCAGCAGCCCTACTGGGGCCAACGTCCTGACTTTC | CASSPTGANVLTF | TRBJ2-6 | 13 | NA | NA | TRBV5-1
TGTGCCAGCTCACCCGGGATAGGTGAGCAGTTCTTC | CASSPGIGEQFF | TRBJ2-1 | 12 | few | NA | TRBV18
TGTGCCAGCAGCCCCGGACAGTTTAACTATGGCTACACCTTC | CASSPGQFNYGYTF | TRBJ1-2 | 14 | NA | NA | TRBV6-1
TGCGCCAGCAGCCCCGACAGGGGCCCAGATACGCAGTATTTT | CASSPDRGPDTQYF | TRBJ2-3 | 14 | NA | TRBD1 | TRBV5-1
TGTGCCAGCAGCTCACAGGGGTCGGAGACCCAGTACTTC | CASSSQGSETQYF | TRBJ2-5 | 13 | NA | TRBD1 | TRBV13
TGTGCCAGTAGTATTAATTTCCTAGCGGGGTCTGAGCAGTTCTTC | CASSINFLAGSEQFF | TRBJ2-1 | 15 | NA | TRBD2 | TRBV19
TGCGCCAGCAGCCAAGGGGCGGGACTCTATGGCTACACCTTC | CASSQGAGLYGYTF | TRBJ1-2 | 14 | NA | NA | TRBV4-1
TGTGCCAGCAGTGAACAGGGGGCGGGGGCCCAGTACTTC | CASSEQGAGAQYF | TRBJ2-5 | 13 | NA | NA | TRBV2
TGCGCCAGCAGCTTGGGACCCATACAGGGTCCAACGGTCTATGGCTACACCTTC | CASSLGPIQGPTVYGYTF | TRBJ1-2 | 18 | NA | NA | TRBV5-1
TGTGCCAGCAGTTTAGTCGGGACAGGGATCTCCTACGAGCAGTACTTC | CASSLVGTGISYEQYF | TRBJ2-7 | 16 | NA | TRBD1 | TRBV7-8
TGTGCCAGCAGCGAGATAAACTATGGCTACACCTTC | CASSEINYGYTF | TRBJ1-2 | 12 | NA | NA | TRBV6-5
TGCGCCAGCAGCTCGCCGACAGGGGCGGTCTATGGCTACACCTTC | CASSSPTGAVYGYTF | TRBJ1-2 | 15 | few | TRBD1 | TRBV5-1